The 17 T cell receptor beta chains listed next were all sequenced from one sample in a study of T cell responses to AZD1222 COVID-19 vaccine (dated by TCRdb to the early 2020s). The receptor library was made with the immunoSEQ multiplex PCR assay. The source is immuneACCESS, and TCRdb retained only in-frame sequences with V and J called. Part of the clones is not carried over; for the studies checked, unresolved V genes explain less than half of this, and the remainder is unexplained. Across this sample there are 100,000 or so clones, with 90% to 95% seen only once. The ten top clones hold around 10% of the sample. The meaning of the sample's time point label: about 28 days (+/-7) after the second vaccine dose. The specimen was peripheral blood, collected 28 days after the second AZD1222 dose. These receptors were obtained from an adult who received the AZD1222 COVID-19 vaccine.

For the CDR3, the DNA is TGCGCCAGCAGTGAAGACGGGAGTTCCTACAATGAGCAGTTCTTC. It is translated as CASSEDGSSYNEQFF. The chain recombines TRBV10-1 with TRBJ2-1, with a possible D match to TRBD2 (6 bases). Per germline, CDR1 WNHNN and CDR2 SYGVQD (reference sequence). The CDR3 is 15 residues long. The V and J ends lost 3 bases and 1 base respectively, with 10 bases between them.

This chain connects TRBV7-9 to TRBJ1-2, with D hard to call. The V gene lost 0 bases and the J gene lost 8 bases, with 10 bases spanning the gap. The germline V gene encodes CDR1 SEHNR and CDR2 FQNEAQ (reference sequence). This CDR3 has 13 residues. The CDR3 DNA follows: TGTGCCAGCAGCTTAGCATCCCTTCAGGGCTACACCTTC. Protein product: CASSLASLQGYTF.

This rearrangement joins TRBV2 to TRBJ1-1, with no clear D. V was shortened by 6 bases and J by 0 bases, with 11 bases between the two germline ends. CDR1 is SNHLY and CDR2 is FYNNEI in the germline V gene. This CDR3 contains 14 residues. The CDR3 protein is CASSRVFMNTEAFF. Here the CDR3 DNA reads TGTGCCAGCAGCCGGGTCTTCATGAACACTGAAGCTTTCTTT.

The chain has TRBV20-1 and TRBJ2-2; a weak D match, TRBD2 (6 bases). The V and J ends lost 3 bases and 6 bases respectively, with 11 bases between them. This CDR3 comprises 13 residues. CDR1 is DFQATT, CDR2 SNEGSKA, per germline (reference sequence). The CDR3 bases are TGCAGTGCTAGTGTGGGGGACTCCGGGGAGCTGTTTTTT. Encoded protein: CSASVGDSGELFF.

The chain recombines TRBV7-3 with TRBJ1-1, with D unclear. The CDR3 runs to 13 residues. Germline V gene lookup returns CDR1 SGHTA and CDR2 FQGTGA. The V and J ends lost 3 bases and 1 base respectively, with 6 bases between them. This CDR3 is CASSFGPNTEAFF. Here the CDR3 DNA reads TGTGCCAGCAGCTTTGGGCCGAACACTGAAGCTTTCTTT.

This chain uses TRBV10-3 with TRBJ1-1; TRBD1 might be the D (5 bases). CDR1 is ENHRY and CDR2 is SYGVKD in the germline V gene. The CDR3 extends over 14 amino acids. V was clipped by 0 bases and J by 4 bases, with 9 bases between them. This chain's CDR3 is CAISESRASTEAFF. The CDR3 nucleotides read TGTGCCATCAGTGAGTCCAGGGCCAGCACTGAAGCTTTCTTT.

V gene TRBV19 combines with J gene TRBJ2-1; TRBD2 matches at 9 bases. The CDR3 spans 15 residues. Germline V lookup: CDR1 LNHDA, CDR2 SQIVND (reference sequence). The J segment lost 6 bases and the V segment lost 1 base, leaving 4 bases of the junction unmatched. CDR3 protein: CASSIGLAGSNEQFF. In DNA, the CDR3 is TGTGCCAGTAGTATAGGGCTAGCGGGGAGCAATGAGCAGTTCTTC. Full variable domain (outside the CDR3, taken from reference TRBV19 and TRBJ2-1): DGGITQSPKYLFRKEGQNVTLSCEQNLNHDAMYWYRQDPGQGLRLIYYSQIVNDFQKGDIAEGYSVSREKKESFPLTVTSAQKNPTAFYLCASSIGLAGSNEQFFGPGTRLTVL.

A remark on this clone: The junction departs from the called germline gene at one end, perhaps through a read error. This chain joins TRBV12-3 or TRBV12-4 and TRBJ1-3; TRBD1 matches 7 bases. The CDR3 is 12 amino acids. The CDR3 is CASSFAFRGTLF. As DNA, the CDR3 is TGTGCCAGCAGTTTTGCGTTCAGGGGGACCCTTTTT.

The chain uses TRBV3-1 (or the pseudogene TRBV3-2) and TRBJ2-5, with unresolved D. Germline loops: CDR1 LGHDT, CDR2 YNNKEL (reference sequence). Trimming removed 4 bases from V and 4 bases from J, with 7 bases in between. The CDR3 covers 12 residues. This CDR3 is CASSLLGETQYF. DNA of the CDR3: TGTGCCAGCAGCCTCCTGGGAGAGACCCAGTACTTC.

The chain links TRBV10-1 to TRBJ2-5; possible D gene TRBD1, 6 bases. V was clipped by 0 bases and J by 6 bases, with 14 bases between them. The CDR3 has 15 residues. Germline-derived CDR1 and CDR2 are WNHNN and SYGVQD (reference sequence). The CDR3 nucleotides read TGCGCCAGCAGTGAGTCGGGACATCAGCAACAGACCCAGTACTTC. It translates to CASSESGHQQQTQYF.

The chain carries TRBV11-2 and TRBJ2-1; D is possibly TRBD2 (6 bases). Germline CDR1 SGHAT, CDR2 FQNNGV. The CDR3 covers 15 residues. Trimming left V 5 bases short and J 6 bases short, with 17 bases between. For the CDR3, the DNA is TGTGCCAGCAGCCCCTCAGCGGGTTCGATCAATGAGCAGTTCTTC. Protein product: CASSPSAGSINEQFF.

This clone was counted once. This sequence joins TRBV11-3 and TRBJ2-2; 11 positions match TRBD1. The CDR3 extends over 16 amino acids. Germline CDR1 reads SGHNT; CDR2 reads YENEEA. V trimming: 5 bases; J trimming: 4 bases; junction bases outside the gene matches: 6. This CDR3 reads CASSHRTGGGTGELFF. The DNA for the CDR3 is TGTGCCAGCAGCCACCGGACAGGGGGCGGCACCGGGGAGCTGTTTTTT.

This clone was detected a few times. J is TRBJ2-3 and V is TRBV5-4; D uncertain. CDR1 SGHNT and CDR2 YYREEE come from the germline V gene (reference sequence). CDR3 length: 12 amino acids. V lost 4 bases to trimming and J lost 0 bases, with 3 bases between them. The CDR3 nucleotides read TGTGCCAGCAGCAAAAGCACAGATACGCAGTATTTT. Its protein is CASSKSTDTQYF.

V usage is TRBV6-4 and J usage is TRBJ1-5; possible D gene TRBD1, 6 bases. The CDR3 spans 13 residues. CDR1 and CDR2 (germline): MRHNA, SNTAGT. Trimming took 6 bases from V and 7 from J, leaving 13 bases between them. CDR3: CASSAQGEQPQHF. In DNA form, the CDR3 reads TGTGCCAGCAGCGCACAGGGAGAACAGCCCCAGCATTTT.

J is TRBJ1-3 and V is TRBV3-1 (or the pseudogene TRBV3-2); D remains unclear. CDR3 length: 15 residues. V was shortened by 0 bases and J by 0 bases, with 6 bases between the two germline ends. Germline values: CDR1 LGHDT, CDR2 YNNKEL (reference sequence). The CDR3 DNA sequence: TGTGCCAGCAGCCAAGATGCGGTCTCTGGAAACACCATATATTTT. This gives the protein CASSQDAVSGNTIYF.

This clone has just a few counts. CDR3 sequence (DNA): TGTGCCAGCAGCCGGACAGTCGGGCTCAATCAGCCCCAGCATTTT. Its protein is CASSRTVGLNQPQHF. The chain joins TRBV7-2 to TRBJ1-5; D may be TRBD1 (6 bases). V dropped 5 bases and J dropped 3 bases, with 14 bases sitting between them. CDR1 is SGHTA and CDR2 is FQGNSA in the germline V gene. This CDR3 region has 15 residues. Supplemented by reference TRBV7-2 and TRBJ1-5, the full variable domain reads GAGVSQSPSNKVTEKGKDVELRCDPISGHTALYWYRQSLGQGLEFLIYFQGNSAPDKSGLPSDRFSAERTGGSVSTLTIQRTQQEDSAVYLCASSRTVGLNQPQHFGDGTRLSIL.

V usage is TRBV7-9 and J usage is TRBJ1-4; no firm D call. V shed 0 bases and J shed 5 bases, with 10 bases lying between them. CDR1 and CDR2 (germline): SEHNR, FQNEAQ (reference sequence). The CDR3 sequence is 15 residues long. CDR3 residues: CASSLALDQNEKLFF. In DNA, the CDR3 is TGTGCCAGCAGCTTAGCATTGGACCAAAATGAAAAACTGTTTTTT.